This entry lists 10 T cell receptor beta chains sequenced from one sample in a study of CD8 T cells in Susac syndrome. Random hexamers primed reverse transcription of about 0.45 to 1 ug RNA. Each CDR3 protein is one row after TCRdb ran MiXCR on the immunoSEQ multiplex PCR reads. This sample carries 150,000 to 200,000 distinct CDR3 sequences, around 94% of them seen once, and the ten largest clones take over 0.12%. Sequencing used CD4+ T cells from PBMCs. The source of these receptors is a human donor in good health.

This chain joins TRBV5-1 and TRBJ2-5; D is undetermined. Germline V gene sequence: CDR1 SGHRS, CDR2 YFSETQ. This CDR3 is built from 15 residues. V lost 0 bases and J lost 2, with 11 bases in between. The CDR3 here is CASSLDTGRQETQYF. The CDR3 DNA is TGCGCCAGCAGCTTGGATACTGGCAGACAAGAGACCCAGTACTTC.

The chain uses TRBV29-1 and TRBJ1-1, with D possibly TRBD1 on 5 matching bases. CDR3 size: 14 residues. Trimming stripped 5 bases from V and 0 bases from J, with 13 bases between. Germline V lookup: CDR1 SQVTM, CDR2 ANQGSEA. The DNA of the CDR3 is TGCAGCGTTTCTGGGGACCTCATGAACACTGAAGCTTTCTTT. Amino acid sequence: CSVSGDLMNTEAFF.

This clonotype occurred once. This sequence joins TRBV5-1 and TRBJ2-1; 7 positions agree with TRBD2. Per the germline V gene, CDR1 is SGHRS and CDR2 is YFSETQ. The CDR3 spans 14 residues. The V and J ends lost 5 bases and 5 bases, in that order; junction bases with no gene match: 7. The CDR3 sequence: CASRHQRGDNEQFF. For the CDR3, the DNA is TGCGCCAGCAGACACCAGCGGGGTGACAATGAGCAGTTCTTC. Variable domain in full (rest from reference TRBV5-1 and TRBJ2-1): KAGVTQTPRYLIKTRGQQVTLSCSPISGHRSVSWYQQTPGQGLQFLFEYFSETQRNKGNFPGRFSGRQFSNSRSEMNVSTLELGDSALYLCASRHQRGDNEQFFGPGTRLTVL.

Of note for this clonotype: Sequence at one end of the junction differs from germline and may be a read error. This chain joins TRBV12-3 or TRBV12-4 and TRBJ2-3; 8 positions match TRBD2. The CDR3 extends over 16 amino acids. The CDR3 loop is CASSTGTSLRTDTQYF. CDR3 nucleotides: TGTGCCAGCAGTACCGGGACTAGTTTGCGCACGGATACGCAGTATTTT.

This chain connects TRBV20-1 to TRBJ2-2; perhaps TRBD1 as D (6 bases). The CDR3 spans 15 residues. Germline V gives CDR1 DFQATT, CDR2 SNEGSKA (reference sequence). The V and J ends lost 1 base and 0 bases respectively, with 9 bases between them. The CDR3: CSARVEGANTGELFF. CDR3 sequence (DNA): TGCAGTGCTAGAGTTGAGGGGGCGAACACCGGGGAGCTGTTTTTT.

This clonotype showed up just a few times. V and J are TRBV12-3 or TRBV12-4 and TRBJ2-3; 12 positions match TRBD2. Losses at the gene ends were 5 bases for V and 1 base for J; bases not matched to a gene: 1. The CDR3 sequence is 15 residues long. The CDR3 coding sequence is TGTGCCAGCAGTCGACTAGCGGGGGGCACAGATACGCAGTATTTT. This codes for CASSRLAGGTDTQYF.

A single count supports this clonotype. The genes are TRBV19 and TRBJ1-1, with 7 bases fitting TRBD1. The germline gives CDR1 LNHDA, CDR2 SQIVND (reference sequence). V shed 5 bases and J 1 base; nucleotides not matched to a gene: 4. This CDR3 region has 14 residues. The chain's CDR3 is CASSFRDRNTEAFF. The DNA for the CDR3 is TGTGCCAGTAGTTTCCGGGACAGGAACACTGAAGCTTTCTTT.

The chain has TRBV9 and TRBJ2-3, with 9 bases fitting TRBD1. The V gene end was trimmed by 3 bases and the J gene end by 1 base; junction bases not matched to a gene: 3. CDR3 size: 15 residues. Per germline, CDR1 SGDLS and CDR2 YYNGEE. CDR3 coding DNA: TGTGCCAGCAGCGCTGACAGGGGGGGCACAGATACGCAGTATTTT. Its translation: CASSADRGGTDTQYF.

This clonotype has a single count. This chain connects TRBV9 to TRBJ1-5, with a weak D call TRBD1 (6 bases). V lost 5 bases and J 7 bases, leaving 22 bases between the germline ends. Germline V CDR1 and CDR2: SGDLS, YYNGEE. This CDR3 is built from 16 residues. The CDR3 DNA follows: TGTGCCAGCAGTTTGGGGGCAGGGGCGGGCGGACAGCCCCAGCATTTT. Amino acid sequence: CASSLGAGAGGQPQHF.

This chain joins TRBV5-4 and TRBJ2-3; 7 bases agree with TRBD2. The ends lost 2 bases at V and 0 bases at J; junction bases unmatched: 3. Germline values: CDR1 SGHNT, CDR2 YYREEE (reference sequence). This CDR3 is 15 amino acids long. Written as DNA, the CDR3 is TGTGCCAGCAGCTTCAAGCGGGGAAGCACAGATACGCAGTATTTT. Its translation: CASSFKRGSTDTQYF.